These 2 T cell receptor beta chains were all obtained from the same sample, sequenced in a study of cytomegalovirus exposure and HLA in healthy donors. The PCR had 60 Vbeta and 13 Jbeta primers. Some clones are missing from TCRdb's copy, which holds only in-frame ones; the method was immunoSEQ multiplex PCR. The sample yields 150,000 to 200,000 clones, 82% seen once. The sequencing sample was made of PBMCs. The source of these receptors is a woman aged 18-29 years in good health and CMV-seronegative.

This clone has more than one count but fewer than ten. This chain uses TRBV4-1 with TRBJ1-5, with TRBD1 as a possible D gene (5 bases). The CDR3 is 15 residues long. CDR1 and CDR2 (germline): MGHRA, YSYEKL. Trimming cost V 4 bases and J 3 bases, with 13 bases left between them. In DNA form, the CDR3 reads TGCGCCAGCAGCCTTGGCGGAGGGGTCAATCAGCCCCAGCATTTT. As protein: CASSLGGGVNQPQHF.

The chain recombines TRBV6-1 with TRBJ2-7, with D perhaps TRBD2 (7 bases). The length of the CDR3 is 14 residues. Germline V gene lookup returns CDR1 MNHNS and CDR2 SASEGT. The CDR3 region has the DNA TGTACCAGCAGTGAAGCGGGACACGGTTACGAGCAGTACGTC. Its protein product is CTSSEAGHGYEQYV.